This T cell receptor beta chain stems from a study of OX40 agonist ivuxolimab in advanced cancers. From germline, CDR1 is SNHLY and CDR2 FYNNEI. This CDR3 comprises 12 residues. V lost 8 bases to trimming and J lost 5 bases; unmatched junction nucleotides: 2. Comment on this clone: The antigen remains unidentified.

Profiled with immunoSEQ multiplex PCR; TCRdb holds only in-frame clones, not every one. The sample yields fewer than 90,000 clones, over 75% seen once. Study observations and caveats: Fewer expanded clones were found on average in CD4+ than in CD8+ T cells. Within 6 weeks, CD4+ and CD8+ blood T cells expanded clonally at 0.1 to 3.0 mg/kg.

The gene calls are TRBV2 and TRBJ2-3, with 9 positions matching TRBD1. The sequence derives from an adult with an advanced solid tumor such as melanoma, head and neck, liver or kidney cancer. The input for sequencing was CD4+ or CD8+ T cells sorted from blood, taken in a trial of the OX40 agonist ivuxolimab. CDR3 region: CASHRGQDTQYF. The DNA of the CDR3 is TGTGCCAGCCACAGGGGGCAAGATACGCAGTATTTT.